What follows are 2 T cell receptor beta chains derived from one specimen sequenced in a study of blood T cell repertoires in COVID-19. The protocol was immunoSEQ multiplex PCR, while the TCRdb copy is restricted to in-frame clones and leaves out a portion. The sample records some 19,000 clones, approximately 86% being singletons. Specimen: peripheral blood. The receptors were sampled from a man aged 65 to 85 with acute or convalescent COVID-19.

The gene calls are TRBV7-2 and TRBJ2-4; the match to TRBD2 covers 10 bases. The V and J ends lost 0 bases and 5 bases, in that order; junction bases with no gene match: 4. CDR1 is SGHTA, CDR2 FQGNSA, per germline. This CDR3 has 16 residues. DNA for the CDR3: TGTGCCAGCAGCTTAGCGCGGACTAGCGGTCAAAACATTCAGTACTTC. Translating it yields CASSLARTSGQNIQYF.

This clone is labeled medium-sized. The identical CDR3 is also encoded by other nucleotide sequences in the sample. This chain links TRBV9 with TRBJ2-5; D possibly corresponds to TRBD2 (7 bases). The CDR3 runs 15 residues. Trimming left V 10 bases short and J 1 base short, with 20 bases between. From germline, CDR1 is SGDLS and CDR2 YYNGEE. The CDR3 here is CAPRGGGGPQETQYF. CDR3 nucleotides: TGTGCCCCCCGCGGAGGGGGGGGGCCCCAAGAGACCCAGTACTTC. Supplemented by reference TRBV9 and TRBJ2-5, the full variable domain reads DSGVTQTPKHLITATGQRVTLRCSPRSGDLSVYWYQQSLDQGLQFLIQYYNGEERAKGNILERFSAQQFPDLHSELNLSSLELGDSALYFCAPRGGGGPQETQYFGPGTRLLVL.